The present TCR beta chain was sequenced within a study of T cell repertoires in cytomegalovirus infection. Trimming cost V 3 bases and J 6 bases, with 8 bases left between them. CDR1 and CDR2 (germline): SQVTM, ANQGSEA. The CDR3 is 11 residues long. Study results and limitations: Cumulated frequencies of public TCR beta families served to identify carriers of CMV plus the relevant HLA. CMV-specific TCR beta clonotypes restricted by HLA-C dominated the ex vivo response.

Of note for this clonotype: Its antigen is unknown.

Each CDR3 protein gets one entry after TCRdb re-called the reads with MiXCR. The sample lists more than 400,000 distinct CDR3 sequences, approximately 26% occurring once. This rearrangement joins TRBV29-1 to TRBJ1-2, with D uncertain. The TCR sequence derives from a human donor in good health (CMV status not recorded). Some clones in this sample may be carry-over from other donors' samples. The material sequenced was PBMCs. The CDR3 region has the DNA TGCAGCGTTGAGACGGGGAATGGCTACACCTTC. This sequence encodes CSVETGNGYTF.